This T cell receptor (beta chain) was recovered during a study of shared clonotypes between healthy human individuals. As for the study in general: CD4 naive cells filled three plates per donor, CD4 memory three, CD8 naive two and CD8 memory one.

Germline CDR1 SGDLS, CDR2 YYNGEE. This CDR3 is 14 amino acids long. Trimming pared 3 bases from V and 0 bases from J, leaving 6 bases between. Clones were sequenced by immunoSEQ multiplex PCR, and TCRdb holds only the in-frame ones, with some missing. The sample includes roughly 2.5 million clones, 90% to 95% of them seen just once. Sequencing input: naive CD4+ T cells sorted from blood. As to subset: CD45RA+ positively selected. The receptor's source is a man between 18 and 29 years old in good health. The chain joins TRBV9 to TRBJ2-2, with D maybe TRBD1 (5 bases). The CDR3 spells CASSETANTGELFF. As DNA, the CDR3 is TGTGCCAGCAGCGAGACAGCGAACACCGGGGAGCTGTTTTTT.